This T cell receptor (beta chain) appears in the sequencing data of a study of T cells in Graves' hyperthyroidism and ophthalmopathy. General study points: Progression to ophthalmopathy was predicted a median of approximately 6.4 months early.

V was shortened by 1 base and J by 3 bases, with 13 bases between the two germline ends. The CDR3 consists of 15 residues. To note about this clonotype: The antigen remains unidentified.

From RNA transcripts, TCR beta CDR3 regions were amplified. An initial round of RT-PCR targeting the TCR CDR3 relied on the HTBI primer set. MiXCR, run by TCRdb on the multiplex PCR reads, gives a single entry per CDR3 protein. The sample has approximately 490,000 distinct CDR3 sequences; less than 25% are singletons. Orbital computed tomography, thyroid ultrasound, serum thyroxine and TRAb, and clinical symptoms together informed the diagnoses. The J gene is TRBJ2-7, the V gene TRBV12-3 or TRBV12-4; D is possibly TRBD1 or TRBD2 (6 bases each). Sequenced sample: blood. This clonotype was obtained from a woman aged 70-85 years with Graves' ophthalmopathy. CDR3 DNA sequence: TGTGCCAGCAGTTTAGGGGGGCAGGGAGGCTACGAGCAGTACTTC. Protein sequence: CASSLGGQGGYEQYF.